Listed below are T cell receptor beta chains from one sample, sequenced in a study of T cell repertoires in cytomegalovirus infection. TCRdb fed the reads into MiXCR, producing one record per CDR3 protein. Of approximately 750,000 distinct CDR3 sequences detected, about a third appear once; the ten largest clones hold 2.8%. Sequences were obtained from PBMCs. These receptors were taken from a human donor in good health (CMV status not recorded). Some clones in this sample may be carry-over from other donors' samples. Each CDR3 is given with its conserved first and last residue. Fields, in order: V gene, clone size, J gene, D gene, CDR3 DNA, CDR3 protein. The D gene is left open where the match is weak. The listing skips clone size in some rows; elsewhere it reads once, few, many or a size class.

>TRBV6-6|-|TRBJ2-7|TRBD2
TGTGCCAGCAACGAGGAGGGACTAGCGAGAGGATGGGAGCAGTACTTC
CASNEEGLARGWEQYF
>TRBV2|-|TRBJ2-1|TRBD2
TGTGCCAGCAGTGAACTAGCGGGGTCCAATGAGCAGTTCTTC
CASSELAGSNEQFF
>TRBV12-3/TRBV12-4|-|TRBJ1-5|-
TGTTCCAGCAGTTCGGCCGAAGATATGATCAATCAGCCCCAGCATTTT
CSSSSAEDMINQPQHF
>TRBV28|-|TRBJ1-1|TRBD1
TGTGCCAGCAGCCCTGGGACAGGGGGTATGAACACTGAAGCTTTCTTT
CASSPGTGGMNTEAFF
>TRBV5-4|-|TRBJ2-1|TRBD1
TGTGCCAGCAGCCCTAGGACAGGGGGCGGGGATGAGCAGTTCTTC
CASSPRTGGGDEQFF
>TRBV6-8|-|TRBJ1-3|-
TGTGCCAGCAGTTACGACCCCGCCAACTCTGGAAACACCATATATTTT
CASSYDPANSGNTIYF
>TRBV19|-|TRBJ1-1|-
TGTGCCAGTATTCGGGCGGCGAACACTGAAGCTTTCTTT
CASIRAANTEAFF
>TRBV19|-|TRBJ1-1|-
TGTGCCAGTAGTATGGGGTCAATAGGCACTGAAGCTTTCTTT
CASSMGSIGTEAFF
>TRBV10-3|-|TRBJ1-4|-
TGTGCCATCAGTGAATCCCTAGGAAAACTGTTTTTT
CAISESLGKLFF
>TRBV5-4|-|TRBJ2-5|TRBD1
TGTGCCAGCAGCTTGGAGGGGGCGAGGGAGACCCAGTACTTC
CASSLEGARETQYF
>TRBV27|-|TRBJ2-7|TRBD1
TGTGCCAGCAGTTATAATGTGGGACAGGGTCGCGACGAGCAGTACTTC
CASSYNVGQGRDEQYF
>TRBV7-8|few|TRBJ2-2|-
TGTGCCAGCAGGCCAGGCACGATGGGGGAGCTGTTTTTT
CASRPGTMGELFF
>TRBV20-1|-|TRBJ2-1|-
TGCAGTACTCAGACGGGGGAGCTTTACAATGAGCAGTTCTTC
CSTQTGELYNEQFF
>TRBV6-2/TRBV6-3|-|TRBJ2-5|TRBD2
TGTGCCAGCCAAACCGGGACTAGCGTCAAAGAGACCCAGTACTTC
CASQTGTSVKETQYF